The 17 T cell receptor beta chains below all came from one sample that was sequenced in a study of blood T cell repertoires in COVID-19. Assay: immunoSEQ multiplex PCR; the TCRdb copy retains only in-frame clones and omits some. The data show fewer than 400,000 clones, around 82% seen once. Sequencing was performed on peripheral blood. The receptors here all came from a man aged 30 to 39 with active or convalescent COVID-19.

The chain combines TRBV27 with TRBJ2-5, with TRBD1 matching 9 bases. The CDR3 contains 15 residues. V shed 5 bases, J shed 7 bases, and the junction held 11 bases outside the gene matches. From germline, CDR1 is MNHEY and CDR2 SMNVEV (reference sequence). CDR3 nucleotide sequence: TGTGCCAGCAGTCTCAACCGGGACAGGGTAGGGACCCAGTACTTC. Translated, it gives CASSLNRDRVGTQYF.

The rearrangement uses TRBV7-2 and TRBJ2-7; D perhaps matches TRBD2 (7 bases). The CDR3 sequence is 17 residues long. From germline, CDR1 is SGHTA and CDR2 FQGNSA. The V end was cut by 6 bases, the J end by 4 bases, with 25 bases between. CDR3 sequence reads: CASRGGGSEVDGYEQYF. The CDR3 nucleotides are TGTGCCAGCAGGGGGGGCGGGAGTGAGGTGGATGGGTACGAGCAGTACTTC.

In this sample, this clone turned up a few times. This chain uses TRBV27 with TRBJ2-7; the D gene is possibly TRBD2 (5 bases). Trimming left V 3 bases short and J 2 bases short, with 14 bases between. The CDR3 contains 15 residues. From germline, CDR1 is MNHEY and CDR2 SMNVEV (reference sequence). This chain's CDR3 is CASSFIRARAYEQYF. The CDR3 DNA follows: TGTGCCAGCAGTTTCATAAGGGCGAGGGCCTACGAGCAGTACTTC.

The sample holds one count of this clone. The J gene is TRBJ2-3, the V gene TRBV7-2; weak D call: TRBD2 (6 bases). Germline V CDR1 and CDR2: SGHTA, FQGNSA. This CDR3 is 16 amino acids long. V lost 5 bases and J lost 1, with 16 bases in between. The CDR3 protein is CASSTGGSGRTDTQYF. CDR3 DNA sequence: TGTGCCAGCAGCACCGGAGGGTCAGGGCGCACAGATACGCAGTATTTT.

The chain is built from TRBV29-1 and TRBJ1-4; 7 bases align to TRBD1. The CDR3 totals 14 residues. CDR1 SQVTM and CDR2 ANQGSEA come from the germline V gene. Trimming at V came to 7 bases and at J to 3 bases, leaving 8 bases not matched to a gene. The CDR3 region has the DNA TGCAGCGCGACTGGGGGGACAGCTAATGAAAAACTGTTTTTT. As protein: CSATGGTANEKLFF.

This sequence joins TRBV12-3 or TRBV12-4 and TRBJ2-3, with a tentative D call TRBD2 (6 bases). This CDR3 has 13 amino acids. V was shortened by 3 bases and J by 6 bases, with 10 bases between the two germline ends. CDR3 nucleotides: TGTGCCAGCAGTTTCCCCGGGGGTGATACGCAGTATTTT. Protein product: CASSFPGGDTQYF.

This sequence joins TRBV30 and TRBJ1-2; D gene ambiguous. V was trimmed by 0 bases and J by 6 bases, leaving 11 bases between them. Germline V gives CDR1 GTSNPN, CDR2 SVGIG (reference sequence). The CDR3 is 13 amino acids. The CDR3 spells CAWSVLIRDGYTF. For the CDR3, the DNA is TGTGCCTGGAGTGTACTCATTAGAGATGGCTACACCTTC.

The chain links TRBV30 to TRBJ2-5; a possible D gene is TRBD2 (6 bases). CDR3 length equals 15 residues. The V end was cut by 2 bases, the J end by 7 bases, with 20 bases between. The germline V gene has CDR1 GTSNPN and CDR2 SVGIG (reference sequence). The CDR3 DNA follows: TGTGCCTGGAGTTACCCCCACGGCGGGGTGCGGACCCAGTACTTC. Its protein product is CAWSYPHGGVRTQYF.

The chain is built from TRBV5-1 and TRBJ1-6; D is unresolved. The CDR3 has 14 residues. The germline V and J ends were trimmed by 3 bases and 9 bases, with 13 bases remaining between them. Per the germline V gene, CDR1 is SGHRS and CDR2 is YFSETQ. Written as DNA, the CDR3 is TGCGCCAGCAGCTCCGGAACCGGGAGTTCACCCCTCCACTTT. Protein product: CASSSGTGSSPLHF.

This chain links TRBV11-3 with TRBJ1-2; perhaps TRBD1 as D (6 bases). The CDR3 contains 13 residues. V shed 5 bases and J shed 8 bases, with 15 bases lying between them. CDR1 SGHNT and CDR2 YENEEA come from the germline V gene. The CDR3 nucleotides read TGTGCCAGCAGCAGGGGGGGGCAAGGCGGCTACACCTTC. It encodes CASSRGGQGGYTF.

V gene TRBV6-4 combines with J gene TRBJ2-2; 11 bases match TRBD2. V was pared by 6 bases and J by 4 bases, with 7 bases of the junction left unmatched. Germline V CDR1 and CDR2: MRHNA, SNTAGT. CDR3 length: 16 residues. CDR3 amino acids: CASSQLAGVVTGELFF. The CDR3 region has the DNA TGTGCCAGCAGCCAACTAGCGGGAGTGGTCACCGGGGAGCTGTTTTTT.

This chain connects TRBV7-9 to TRBJ1-2; 8 nucleotides line up with TRBD1. The germline gives CDR1 SEHNR, CDR2 FQNEAQ (reference sequence). Unmatched junction bases numbered 9, after V lost 5 bases and J lost 7 bases. The CDR3 is made up of 14 amino acids. The CDR3 is CASSLPGTGLGYTF. The CDR3 coding sequence is TGTGCCAGCAGCCTTCCCGGGACAGGCCTTGGCTACACCTTC.

The chain combines TRBV30 with TRBJ1-4, with D maybe TRBD1 (5 bases). The CDR3 contains 13 residues. Germline V gene lookup returns CDR1 GTSNPN and CDR2 SVGIG (reference sequence). Trimming cost V 8 bases and J 7 bases, with 17 bases left between them. Here the CDR3 reads CALSQGWGEKLFF. In nucleotides, the CDR3 is TGTGCCCTATCCCAGGGCTGGGGTGAAAAACTGTTTTTT.

In its sample, this clone was seen once. The chain employs TRBV7-2 and TRBJ2-3, with 7 positions matching TRBD1. Germline CDR1 is SGHTA and CDR2 is FQGNSA. The CDR3 loop spans 15 amino acids. After removal of 2 bases from V and 0 bases from J, the junction contained 2 bases not matched to a gene. The chain's CDR3 is CASSLRGQSTDTQYF. The CDR3 nucleotides are TGTGCCAGCAGCTTAAGGGGACAGAGCACAGATACGCAGTATTTT.

The gene calls are TRBV10-3 and TRBJ1-4; 8 bases are shared with TRBD1. V gave up 6 bases and J gave up 7 bases; unmatched junction bases: 10. CDR3 length: 15 residues. Germline values: CDR1 ENHRY, CDR2 SYGVKD. CDR3: CAIRAGGGLSEKLFF. The CDR3, as DNA: TGTGCCATCAGGGCAGGGGGCGGTTTGAGTGAAAAACTGTTTTTT.

The rearrangement joins TRBV19 to TRBJ2-7, with TRBD1 matching 9 bases. This CDR3 is built from 14 residues. Trimming at V came to 7 bases and at J to 6 bases, leaving 10 bases not matched to a gene. CDR1 is LNHDA and CDR2 is SQIVND in the germline V gene (reference sequence). CDR3 in amino acids: CASTIGTGRSEQYF. CDR3 in DNA: TGTGCCAGTACCATCGGGACAGGGAGGAGCGAGCAGTACTTC.

The J gene is TRBJ2-2, the V gene TRBV7-2, with a weak D call TRBD1 (5 bases). From germline, CDR1 is SGHTA and CDR2 FQGNSA. Trimming shortened V by 7 bases and J by 0 bases, and 9 bases separated the two germline ends. The CDR3 has 14 amino acids. DNA of the CDR3: TGTGCCAGCAACGACAGAGCGAACACCGGGGAGCTGTTTTTT. Protein: CASNDRANTGELFF.